This T cell receptor (beta chain) was obtained from a study of T cell changes during pregnancy in multiple sclerosis. TCRdb keeps only in-frame clones here, not all; method: immunoSEQ multiplex PCR. The sample lists roughly 70,000 clones; 75% to 90% were seen once. J lost 4 bases, V lost 4 bases, and 19 bases had no gene match. The CDR3 totals 19 residues. Looked up from germline, CDR1 is MNHNS and CDR2 is SASEGT. The TCR comes from a female donor with multiple sclerosis, enrolled in a pregnancy study. Sequencing used peripheral blood, obtained before pregnancy. The genes are TRBV6-1 and TRBJ1-2; 9 bases line up with TRBD1. The CDR3 loop is CASSGQGDSGLYVAYGYTF. CDR3 bases: TGTGCCAGCAGTGGACAGGGGGATTCGGGGTTGTATGTTGCCTATGGCTACACCTTC.